Presented here are 7 T cell receptor beta chains from one specimen sequenced in a study of healthy donors' naive CD4 and CD8 T cells. A linear amplification protocol produced the TCR libraries from roughly 550 ng of total RNA. MiXCR, run by TCRdb on the reads, gives a single entry per CDR3 protein. The profile covers 180,000 or so distinct CDR3 sequences, with 65% to 80% appearing a single time and about 2.4% taken by the ten largest. The sample taken for sequencing was naive CD4+ and CD8+ T cells sorted from blood, pooled from several donors. These TCRs come from a pool of human donors in good health; the sample pools cells from several healthy donors.

The rearrangement links TRBV29-1 to TRBJ2-1; possible D gene TRBD2, 5 bases. The V end lost 2 bases, the J end lost 6 bases, and 11 bases lay between the germline ends. Germline V lookup: CDR1 SQVTM, CDR2 ANQGSEA. This CDR3 comprises 13 residues. CDR3 nucleotide sequence: TGCAGCGTTGAAACCGGCCGGGGCAATGAGCAGTTCTTC. Residues: CSVETGRGNEQFF.

This rearrangement joins TRBV6-5 to TRBJ2-3, with a possible D match to TRBD1 (6 bases). CDR1 and CDR2 (germline): MNHEY, SVGAGI. The ends were cut back, 7 bases at V and 5 bases at J, with 16 bases in the middle. The CDR3 runs 14 residues. CDR3 coding DNA: TGTGCCAGCACGGTCTTACAGGGCATAGATACGCAGTATTTT. Its protein is CASTVLQGIDTQYF.

This clonotype was found once. This chain joins TRBV27 and TRBJ2-3; 10 bases agree with TRBD2. Germline V gene data show CDR1 as MNHEY and CDR2 as SMNVEV (reference sequence). The CDR3 loop spans 15 amino acids. Trimming at V came to 8 bases and at J to 1 base, leaving 6 bases not matched to a gene. The CDR3 loop is CASGPGTSGTDTQYF. The CDR3 DNA is TGTGCCAGCGGCCCCGGGACTAGCGGCACAGATACGCAGTATTTT.

This clonotype was observed once. The chain employs TRBV7-8 and TRBJ2-5; 8 nucleotides align to TRBD2. Losses at the gene ends were 7 bases for V and 5 bases for J; bases not matched to a gene: 9. Per germline, CDR1 SGHVS and CDR2 FQNEAQ. This CDR3 has 14 residues. CDR3 sequence reads: CASNRGGGAETQYF. CDR3 nucleotide sequence: TGTGCCAGCAACCGGGGGGGCGGCGCGGAGACCCAGTACTTC.

V gene TRBV19 combines with J gene TRBJ1-2; D is unclear. Between the trimmed V and J ends, which lost 0 bases and 6 bases, there was a span of 20 bases. Per germline, CDR1 LNHDA and CDR2 SQIVND (reference sequence). CDR3 length: 17 residues. The CDR3 DNA reads as TGTGCCAGTAGTATAGACCGGGCGGGCGAAGGCGCCGATGGCTACACCTTC. Residues: CASSIDRAGEGADGYTF.

This chain connects TRBV6-1 to TRBJ1-2, with D uncertain. V lost 10 bases, J lost 9 bases, and 27 bases lay in between. From germline, CDR1 is MNHNS and CDR2 SASEGT. This CDR3 spans 15 amino acids. CDR3 sequence: CAIPQPGSATGSYTF. DNA for the CDR3: TGTGCCATCCCCCAGCCGGGCTCAGCGACCGGTAGCTACACCTTC.

The chain has TRBV6-5 and TRBJ2-1; 10 bases map to TRBD2. The V gene's germline CDR1 is MNHEY and CDR2 SVGAGI. The CDR3 sequence is 18 residues long. V shed 2 bases and J 6 bases; nucleotides not matched to a gene: 13. The CDR3: CASSYTPLGLAEINEQFF. CDR3 sequence (DNA): TGTGCCAGCAGTTACACTCCTCTCGGACTAGCGGAGATCAATGAGCAGTTCTTC.